Each of the 30 T cell receptor beta chains below was sequenced from the same sample in a study of early T cells in non-severe SARS-CoV-2 infection. TCRdb redid the calling of the 5' RACE reads with MiXCR, one entry per CDR3 protein. This table has more than 60,000 distinct CDR3 sequences, 9.5% appearing once. The source material was whole blood. All receptors derive from an adult who was a healthcare worker with PCR-confirmed SARS-CoV-2 infection or an uninfected control (not recorded which).

This rearrangement joins TRBV9 to TRBJ2-1; either TRBD1 or TRBD2 may fit D (5 bases each). This CDR3 contains 14 residues. V was shortened by 5 bases and J by 9 bases, with 18 bases between the two germline ends. Germline lookup yields CDR1 SGDLS and CDR2 YYNGEE. CDR3 nucleotide sequence: TGTGCCAGCAGTCGTAACCGGGACCCCCGTGAGCAGTTCTTC. As protein: CASSRNRDPREQFF.

This clonotype has a count of ten or more. The V gene is TRBV18, the J gene TRBJ1-3; TRBD1 agrees at 9 bases. Losses at the gene ends were 1 base for V and 3 bases for J; bases not matched to a gene: 10. The CDR3 has 18 residues. Per the germline V gene, CDR1 is KGHSH and CDR2 is LQKENI. The CDR3 reads CASSPRGDRAVHGNTIYF. In DNA form, the CDR3 reads TGTGCCAGCTCACCACGCGGGGACAGGGCGGTCCATGGAAACACCATATATTTT.

V usage is TRBV7-8 and J usage is TRBJ2-7; 7 positions match TRBD1. Trimming took 5 bases from V and 3 from J; bases not matched to a gene: 7. Germline V gene lookup returns CDR1 SGHVS and CDR2 FQNEAQ. The CDR3 totals 14 residues. The CDR3 DNA reads as TGTGCCAGCAGCCCAAGGGGACAGAACTACGAGCAGTACTTC. Translated: CASSPRGQNYEQYF.

This clonotype was seen repeatedly, ten times or more. The chain links TRBV7-2 to TRBJ1-6; a weak D match, TRBD1 (5 bases). V lost 5 bases and J 8 bases, leaving 16 bases between the germline ends. Germline CDR1 is SGHTA and CDR2 is FQGNSA. The CDR3 spans 15 residues. The CDR3 DNA follows: TGTGCCAGCAGCCCCCGACAGAGATCCTATTCACCCCTCCACTTT. Translating it yields CASSPRQRSYSPLHF.

The chain has TRBV5-6 and TRBJ2-3; D remains unclear. Germline assignment: CDR1 SGHDT and CDR2 YYEEEE. The germline V and J ends were trimmed by 4 bases and 2 bases, with 11 bases remaining between them. This CDR3 contains 14 residues. CDR3 DNA sequence: TGTGCCAGCAGCCGCTACATAAACACAGATACGCAGTATTTT. It codes for CASSRYINTDTQYF.

This clonotype was observed a handful of times. The chain recombines TRBV5-1 with TRBJ2-3; TRBD2 agrees at 7 bases. Germline V CDR1 and CDR2: SGHRS, YFSETQ. V lost 0 bases and J lost 1; bases outside the gene matches: 5. The CDR3 is made up of 16 amino acids. CDR3 protein: CASSLEASGRTDTQYF. The CDR3 nucleotides read TGCGCCAGCAGCTTGGAGGCTAGCGGACGCACAGATACGCAGTATTTT.

V is TRBV11-3 and J is TRBJ2-2, with D uncertain. Germline-derived CDR1 and CDR2 are SGHNT and YENEEA. This CDR3 comprises 13 residues. V was cut by 2 bases and J by 7 bases, with 8 bases left in between. CDR3 region: CASSLRVGGELFF. CDR3 bases: TGTGCCAGCAGCTTACGTGTCGGCGGGGAGCTGTTTTTT. The variable domain in full, with the rest retrieved from reference TRBV11-3 and TRBJ2-2, is EAGVVQSPRYKIIEKKQPVAFWCNPISGHNTLYWYLQNLGQGPELLIRYENEEAVDDSQLPKDRFSAERLKGVDSTLKIQPAELGDSAVYLCASSLRVGGELFFGEGSRLTVL.

This sequence joins TRBV11-2 and TRBJ2-3; TRBD2 matches at 16 bases. This CDR3 has 16 amino acids. Germline CDR1 is SGHAT and CDR2 is FQNNGV. With 7 bases clipped from V and 7 bases from J, the junction kept 8 bases outside the gene matches. The CDR3 spells CASTDGTSGRANTQYF. CDR3 coding DNA: TGTGCCAGCACCGATGGGACTAGCGGGAGGGCTAATACGCAGTATTTT.

The table lists this clonotype with many counts. CDR3 in amino acids: CSARLFTSSGNTIYF. Written as DNA, the CDR3 is TGCAGCGCTAGACTGTTCACGAGCTCTGGAAACACCATATATTTT. The rearrangement joins TRBV29-1 to TRBJ1-3; D is undetermined. Looked up from germline, CDR1 is SQVTM and CDR2 is ANQGSEA. V was shortened by 7 bases and J by 0 bases, with 16 bases between the two germline ends. There are 15 residues in the CDR3. Combining the CDR3 with reference TRBV29-1 and TRBJ1-3 gives the whole variable domain SAVISQKPSRDICQRGTSLTIQCQVDSQVTMMFWYRQQPGQSLTLIATANQGSEATYESGFVIDKFPISRPNLTFSTLTVSNMSPEDSSIYLCSARLFTSSGNTIYFGEGSWLTVV.

The chain joins TRBV29-1 to TRBJ1-4; possibly TRBD1 for D (5 bases). The CDR3 consists of 16 residues. Deletions cut 6 bases from V and 3 bases from J, with 20 bases between. CDR1 and CDR2 from the germline V gene are SQVTM and ANQGSEA. CDR3: CSVKTGTATPNEKLFF. In DNA form, the CDR3 reads TGCAGCGTCAAAACCGGGACGGCGACTCCTAATGAAAAACTGTTTTTT.

This clonotype has more than one count but fewer than ten. The rearrangement joins TRBV7-6 to TRBJ2-1, with 7 nucleotides matching TRBD2. There are 14 residues in the CDR3. CDR1 is SGHVS, CDR2 FNYEAQ, per germline. Trimming at V came to 4 bases and at J to 7 bases, leaving 7 bases not matched to a gene. The CDR3: CASSSRVAGNEQFF. The CDR3 region has the DNA TGTGCCAGCAGCTCCCGTGTAGCGGGTAATGAGCAGTTCTTC.

This clonotype was detected many times. The chain has TRBV20-1 and TRBJ2-1, with 14 bases lining up with TRBD2. The CDR3 is 16 amino acids. Trimming at V came to 1 base and at J to 8 bases, leaving 7 bases not matched to a gene. Looked up from germline, CDR1 is DFQATT and CDR2 is SNEGSKA (reference sequence). The CDR3 here is CSARAFGTSGSYEQFF. The CDR3 DNA follows: TGCAGTGCTAGAGCGTTCGGGACTAGCGGGAGTTATGAGCAGTTCTTC.

This clonotype was seen a handful of times. The V gene is TRBV9, the J gene TRBJ1-5; D gene uncertain. CDR1 and CDR2 from the germline V gene are SGDLS and YYNGEE. V lost 0 bases to trimming and J lost 4 bases, with 8 bases between them. This CDR3 comprises 14 residues. CDR3 coding DNA: TGTGCCAGCAGCGTAGAAGCTGGGAATCAGCCCCAGCATTTT. It translates to CASSVEAGNQPQHF.

This clonotype has at least ten counts. The gene calls are TRBV20-1 and TRBJ1-2, with no clear D. Germline V CDR1 and CDR2: DFQATT, SNEGSKA (reference sequence). This CDR3 spans 15 amino acids. Deletions cut 0 bases from V and 1 base from J, with 12 bases between. This CDR3 is CSARDRRQFNYGYTF. In nucleotides, the CDR3 is TGCAGTGCTAGAGATCGACGACAATTTAACTATGGCTACACCTTC.

This clonotype was recorded at least ten times. This chain links TRBV25-1 with TRBJ2-1; 7 bases are shared with TRBD1. Germline-derived CDR1 and CDR2 are MGHDK and SYGVNS. V lost 1 base to trimming and J lost 6 bases; unmatched junction nucleotides: 15. The CDR3 has 18 residues. The chain's CDR3 is CASSESVSLRDRSNEQFF. Here the CDR3 DNA reads TGTGCCAGCAGTGAATCCGTCTCACTTCGGGACAGAAGCAATGAGCAGTTCTTC.

The CDR3 bases are TGCAGCGTCTGGGGGACAGCTGAAGCTTTCTTT. Its translation: CSVWGTAEAFF. The rearrangement links TRBV29-1 to TRBJ1-1; 7 nucleotides line up with TRBD1. CDR3 length: 11 amino acids. Per germline, CDR1 SQVTM and CDR2 ANQGSEA. Trimming cost V 6 bases and J 6 bases; bases outside gene matches: 4.

This clonotype was counted at least ten times. The chain uses TRBV5-5 and TRBJ2-1; D unresolved. Germline values: CDR1 SGHKS, CDR2 YYEKEE (reference sequence). The germline V and J ends were trimmed by 0 bases and 5 bases, with 9 bases remaining between them. This CDR3 has 14 amino acids. DNA for the CDR3: TGTGCCAGCAGCTTGGCGTTTACAAACAATGAGCAGTTCTTC. Protein: CASSLAFTNNEQFF.

This clonotype was counted many times. The rearrangement uses TRBV12-3 or TRBV12-4 and TRBJ2-6; D is ambiguous. The CDR3 spans 16 residues. Trimming cost V 3 bases and J 2 bases, with 11 bases left between them. The CDR3 coding sequence is TGTGCCAGCAGTTTGGCCGCAATCCCTGGGGCCAACGTCCTGACTTTC. Translation: CASSLAAIPGANVLTF.

The rearrangement links TRBV20-1 to TRBJ2-3; D perhaps matches TRBD2 (6 bases). CDR1 DFQATT and CDR2 SNEGSKA come from the germline V gene (reference sequence). The CDR3 totals 15 residues. Trimming pared 1 base from V and 0 bases from J, leaving 11 bases between. The DNA for the CDR3 is TGCAGTGCTAGAGCCGCCGGGACTAGCACAGATACGCAGTATTTT. Its translation is CSARAAGTSTDTQYF.

At least ten counts were recorded for this clonotype. The chain has TRBV21-1 and TRBJ2-7; whether TRBD2, the table's D call, matches the DNA was not checked. TRBV21-1 is classified as a pseudogene. The CDR3 totals 17 residues. In DNA form, the CDR3 reads TGTGCCAGCAGCAAAAGAAGAGCGGAAGAAACAAAGTACGAGCAGTACTTC. Its translation is CASSKRRAEETKYEQYF.

The chain joins TRBV24-1 to TRBJ1-5; D possibly corresponds to TRBD1 (5 bases). Germline-derived CDR1 and CDR2 are KGHDR and SFDVKD. The germline V and J ends were trimmed by 3 bases and 0 bases, with 8 bases remaining between them. CDR3 size: 15 residues. CDR3 protein: CATSDPRVSNQPQHF. CDR3 in DNA: TGTGCCACCAGTGATCCCAGGGTTAGCAATCAGCCCCAGCATTTT.

This clonotype was counted only a few times. This chain uses TRBV5-1 with TRBJ2-4; 7 nucleotides agree with TRBD1. Trimming at V came to 4 bases and at J to 5 bases, leaving 9 bases not matched to a gene. CDR3 size: 15 residues. Germline assignment: CDR1 SGHRS and CDR2 YFSETQ. The CDR3 here is CASSLSGTDQNIQYF. The CDR3 DNA reads as TGCGCCAGCAGCCTTTCCGGGACAGACCAAAACATTCAGTACTTC.

This clonotype was counted ten times or more. This sequence joins TRBV15 and TRBJ2-3; D unclear. CDR3 size: 13 residues. V was pared by 1 base and J by 3 bases, with 5 bases between. In germline, CDR1 is LNHNV, CDR2 YYDKDF (reference sequence). For the CDR3, the DNA is TGTGCCACCAGCAGAGGCATGACAGATACGCAGTATTTT. Amino acid sequence: CATSRGMTDTQYF.

The genes are TRBV20-1 and TRBJ1-4, with 8 positions matching TRBD1. The ends lost 6 bases at V and 7 bases at J; junction bases unmatched: 7. Germline CDR1 is DFQATT and CDR2 is SNEGSKA (reference sequence). The CDR3 consists of 13 residues. CDR3 nucleotides: TGCAGTGCAATGCCAGGGGGCAGTGAAAAACTGTTTTTT. This encodes CSAMPGGSEKLFF.

This clonotype occurred a few times. The DNA of the CDR3 is TGTGCCAGCAGCCTTGACTACTCTGGGGCCAACGTCCTGACTTTC. Its protein is CASSLDYSGANVLTF. V is TRBV7-3 and J is TRBJ2-6; maybe TRBD2 (5 bases). V lost 5 bases and J lost 0, with 8 bases in between. The germline V gene encodes CDR1 SGHTA and CDR2 FQGTGA. This CDR3 region has 15 residues.

For this clonotype: One junction end does not reproduce the germline sequence, and a read error may be involved. The chain is built from TRBV7-2 and TRBJ2-4; D perhaps matches TRBD2 (7 bases). The CDR3 covers 14 residues. Germline V CDR1 and CDR2: SGHTA, FQGNSA. The CDR3, as DNA: TGTGCCAGCAGCTTAGCGGGGGCCGGGACTAAAAGCACTTTC. Translated: CASSLAGAGTKSTF.

At least ten counts were recorded for this clonotype. The chain uses TRBV21-1 and TRBJ1-2; TRBD1 was called by the table and not checked on the DNA. TRBV21-1 is reported as a pseudogene. This CDR3 region has 16 residues. CDR3 DNA sequence: TGTGCCAGCAGCGAACCGGGACAGTCAACTAACTATGGCTACACCTTC. It yields the protein CASSEPGQSTNYGYTF.

This clonotype has a handful of counts. The rearrangement uses TRBV10-3 and TRBJ2-6; D is perhaps TRBD1 or TRBD2 (6 bases each). CDR1 and CDR2 from the germline V gene are ENHRY and SYGVKD. V was cut by 4 bases and J by 2 bases, with 9 bases left in between. CDR3 length: 15 amino acids. The chain's CDR3 is CAISAGAPGANVLTF. CDR3 nucleotides: TGTGCCATCAGTGCGGGGGCGCCTGGGGCCAACGTCCTGACTTTC.

The chain has TRBV6-2 or TRBV6-3 and TRBJ2-1; TRBD2 matches 8 bases. Germline values: CDR1 MNHEY, CDR2 SVGEGT. The CDR3 sequence is 17 residues long. V gave up 7 bases and J gave up 8 bases; unmatched junction bases: 19. DNA for the CDR3: TGTGCCAGCATGGCCCGGGCGGGAGGCACTTACGGGGATGAGCAGTTCTTC. Amino acids: CASMARAGGTYGDEQFF.

Many counts were recorded for this clonotype. The V gene is TRBV29-1, the J gene TRBJ1-2; perhaps TRBD1 as D (5 bases). CDR1 SQVTM and CDR2 ANQGSEA come from the germline V gene. The CDR3 contains 13 residues. Between the trimmed V and J ends, which lost 6 bases and 1 base, there was a span of 12 bases. CDR3 residues: CSVAGLNNYGYTF. The CDR3 nucleotides read TGCAGCGTCGCAGGGCTAAATAACTATGGCTACACCTTC.